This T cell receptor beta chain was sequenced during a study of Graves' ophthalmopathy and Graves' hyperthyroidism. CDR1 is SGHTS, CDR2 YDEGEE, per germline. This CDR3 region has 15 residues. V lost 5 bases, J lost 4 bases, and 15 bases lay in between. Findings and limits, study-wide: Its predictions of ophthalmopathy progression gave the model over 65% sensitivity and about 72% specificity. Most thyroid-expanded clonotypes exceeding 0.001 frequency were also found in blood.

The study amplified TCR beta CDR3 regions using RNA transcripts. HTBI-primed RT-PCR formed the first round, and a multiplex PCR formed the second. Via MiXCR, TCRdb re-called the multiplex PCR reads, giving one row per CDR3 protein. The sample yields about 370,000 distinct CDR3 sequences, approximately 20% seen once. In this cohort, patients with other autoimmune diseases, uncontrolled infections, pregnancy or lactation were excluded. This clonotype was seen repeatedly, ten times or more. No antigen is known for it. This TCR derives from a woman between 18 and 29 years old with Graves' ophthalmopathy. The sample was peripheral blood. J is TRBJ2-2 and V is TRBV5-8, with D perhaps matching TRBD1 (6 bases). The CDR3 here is CASRHRVRGTGELFF. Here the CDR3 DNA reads TGTGCCAGCAGGCACAGGGTGAGAGGCACCGGGGAGCTGTTTTTT.